This is a list of T cell receptor gamma chains from one sample in a study of Vδ1+ human thymocytes. TCRdb reanalysed the multiplex PCR reads via CATT. The data contain about 6,500 gamma-chain clones, roughly 40% of them singletons. The source material was Vdelta1+ gamma-delta thymocytes from the thymus. These receptor sequences come from a boy younger than two who had congenital heart surgery. Both conserved end residues are part of each CDR3. Each record gives: clone size, J gene, V gene, CDR3 protein, CDR3 DNA. Part of the rows lack a size; the others show once, few, many or a class for expanded clones.

clone_size: .
j_call: TRGJP2
v_call: TRGV9
cdr3_aa: CALWEGNSSDWIKTF
cdr3_nt: TGTGCCCTGTGGGAGGGAAATAGTAGTGATTGGATCAAGACGTTT

clone_size: few
j_call: TRGJ1/TRGJ2
v_call: TRGV9
cdr3_aa: CALWEVPQKLF
cdr3_nt: TGTGCCTTGTGGGAGGTGCCTCAGAAACTCTTT

clone_size: few
j_call: TRGJ1/TRGJ2
v_call: TRGV3
cdr3_aa: CATWDRLFRLGKKLF
cdr3_nt: TGTGCCACCTGGGACAGGCTGTTCCGATTGGGTAAGAAACTCTTT

clone_size: .
j_call: TRGJ1/TRGJ2
v_call: TRGV5
cdr3_aa: CATWDRPVYKKLF
cdr3_nt: TGTGCCACCTGGGACAGGCCGGTTTATAAGAAACTCTTT

clone_size: few
j_call: TRGJ1/TRGJ2
v_call: TRGV5
cdr3_aa: CATWDGNWYKKLF
cdr3_nt: TGTGCCACCTGGGACGGGAATTGGTATAAGAAACTCTTT

clone_size: .
j_call: TRGJ1/TRGJ2
v_call: TRGV9
cdr3_aa: CALWVSYKKLF
cdr3_nt: TGTGCCTTGTGGGTGTCTTATAAGAAACTCTTT

clone_size: few
j_call: TRGJP2
v_call: TRGV9
cdr3_aa: CALWEGWIKTF
cdr3_nt: TGTGCCTTGTGGGAGGGTTGGATCAAGACGTTT

clone_size: .
j_call: TRGJ1/TRGJ2
v_call: TRGV3
cdr3_aa: CATWDVSHKKLF
cdr3_nt: TGTGCCACCTGGGATGTGTCCCATAAGAAACTCTTT

clone_size: few
j_call: TRGJ1/TRGJ2
v_call: TRGV4
cdr3_aa: CATWGSFYYKKLF
cdr3_nt: TGTGCCACCTGGGGGAGTTTTTATTATAAGAAACTCTTT

clone_size: .
j_call: TRGJ1/TRGJ2
v_call: TRGV8
cdr3_aa: CATWDTPYRKLF
cdr3_nt: TGTGCCACCTGGGATACCCCCTATCGGAAACTCTTT

clone_size: few
j_call: TRGJP2
v_call: TRGV3
cdr3_aa: CATWDRPYSSDWIKTF
cdr3_nt: TGTGCCACCTGGGACAGGCCCTATAGTAGTGATTGGATCAAGACGTTT

clone_size: few
j_call: TRGJ1/TRGJ2
v_call: TRGV9
cdr3_aa: CALWERNYYKKLF
cdr3_nt: TGTGCCTTGTGGGAGCGAAATTATTATAAGAAACTCTTT

clone_size: few
j_call: TRGJ1/TRGJ2
v_call: TRGV9
cdr3_aa: CALWEVPGYKKLF
cdr3_nt: TGTGCCTTGTGGGAGGTGCCGGGTTATAAGAAACTCTTT

clone_size: .
j_call: TRGJP1
v_call: TRGV8
cdr3_aa: CATWASTTGWFKIF
cdr3_nt: TGTGCCACCTGGGCAAGTACCACTGGTTGGTTCAAGATATTT

clone_size: few
j_call: TRGJ1/TRGJ2
v_call: TRGV5
cdr3_aa: CATWDRQPRKLF
cdr3_nt: TGTGCCACCTGGGACAGGCAACCTAGGAAACTCTTT

clone_size: .
j_call: TRGJ1/TRGJ2
v_call: TRGV2
cdr3_aa: CATWASYYKKLF
cdr3_nt: TGTGCCACCTGGGCCTCTTATTATAAGAAACTCTTT

clone_size: .
j_call: TRGJ1/TRGJ2
v_call: TRGV5
cdr3_aa: CATWDRPVGGLLGKLF
cdr3_nt: TGTGCCACCTGGGACAGGCCCGTCGGCGGCCTGCTTGGGAAACTCTTT

clone_size: .
j_call: TRGJ1/TRGJ2
v_call: TRGV5
cdr3_aa: CATWDRPGFYYKKLF
cdr3_nt: TGTGCCACCTGGGACAGGCCTGGGTTCTACTATAAGAAACTCTTT

clone_size: .
j_call: TRGJ1/TRGJ2
v_call: TRGV5
cdr3_aa: CATWDRRAYYKKLF
cdr3_nt: TGTGCCACCTGGGACAGGCGGGCTTATTATAAGAAACTCTTT

clone_size: few
j_call: TRGJ1/TRGJ2
v_call: TRGV4
cdr3_aa: CATWDGNYYKKLF
cdr3_nt: TGTGCCACCTGGGATGGTAATTATTATAAGAAACTCTTT

clone_size: few
j_call: TRGJ1/TRGJ2
v_call: TRGV9
cdr3_aa: CALGEVNNKKLF
cdr3_nt: TGTGCCTTGGGGGAGGTCAACAATAAGAAACTCTTT

clone_size: .
j_call: TRGJ1/TRGJ2
v_call: TRGV9
cdr3_aa: CALWEFHYYKKLF
cdr3_nt: TGTGCCTTGTGGGAGTTTCATTATTATAAGAAACTCTTT

clone_size: few
j_call: TRGJ1/TRGJ2
v_call: TRGV8
cdr3_aa: CATWENTLKKLF
cdr3_nt: TGTGCCACCTGGGAAAACACTTTAAAGAAACTCTTT

clone_size: medium-sized
j_call: TRGJ1/TRGJ2
v_call: TRGV9
cdr3_aa: CALWEVYYKKLF
cdr3_nt: TGTGCCTTGTGGGAGGTGTATTATAAGAAACTCTTT

clone_size: few
j_call: TRGJ1/TRGJ2
v_call: TRGV4
cdr3_aa: CATWDKSPYYKKLF
cdr3_nt: TGTGCCACCTGGGACAAAAGCCCCTATTATAAGAAACTCTTT

clone_size: few
j_call: TRGJ1/TRGJ2
v_call: TRGV4
cdr3_aa: CATWDGKKLF
cdr3_nt: TGTGCCACCTGGGATGGTAAGAAACTCTTT

clone_size: few
j_call: TRGJ1/TRGJ2
v_call: TRGV3
cdr3_aa: CATWDRLCYKLF
cdr3_nt: TGTGCCACCTGGGACAGGCTATGTTATAAACTCTTT

clone_size: few
j_call: TRGJ1/TRGJ2
v_call: TRGV3
cdr3_aa: CATWDWINKKLF
cdr3_nt: TGTGCCACCTGGGACTGGATAAACAAGAAACTCTTT

clone_size: few
j_call: TRGJ1/TRGJ2
v_call: TRGV5
cdr3_aa: CATWDSRPKKLF
cdr3_nt: TGTGCCACCTGGGACAGCCGCCCCAAGAAACTCTTT

clone_size: few
j_call: TRGJ1/TRGJ2
v_call: TRGV3
cdr3_aa: CATWDPHKKLF
cdr3_nt: TGTGCCACCTGGGACCCCCATAAGAAACTCTTT

clone_size: .
j_call: TRGJ1/TRGJ2
v_call: TRGV9
cdr3_aa: CALWARAYYYKKLF
cdr3_nt: TGTGCCTTGTGGGCCCGCGCGTATTATTATAAGAAACTCTTT

clone_size: .
j_call: TRGJ1/TRGJ2
v_call: TRGV4
cdr3_aa: CATWDGRDYKKLF
cdr3_nt: TGTGCCACCTGGGATGGGCGGGATTATAAGAAACTCTTT

clone_size: few
j_call: TRGJ1/TRGJ2
v_call: TRGV4
cdr3_aa: CATWDVYYRKLF
cdr3_nt: TGTGCCACCTGGGATGTTTATTATAGGAAACTCTTT

clone_size: .
j_call: TRGJ1/TRGJ2
v_call: TRGV5
cdr3_aa: CATWDSGEKLF
cdr3_nt: TGTGCCACCTGGGACTCGGGAGAGAAACTCTTT

clone_size: .
j_call: TRGJ1/TRGJ2
v_call: TRGV3
cdr3_aa: CATWDRLIREKLF
cdr3_nt: TGTGCCACCTGGGACAGGCTAATACGGGAGAAACTCTTT

clone_size: few
j_call: TRGJ1/TRGJ2
v_call: TRGV9
cdr3_aa: CALWEVKKLF
cdr3_nt: TGTGCCTTGTGGGAGGTGAAGAAACTCTTT

clone_size: .
j_call: TRGJ1/TRGJ2
v_call: TRGV3
cdr3_aa: CATWDRLEKLF
cdr3_nt: TGTGCCACCTGGGACCGATTGGAGAAACTCTTT

clone_size: few
j_call: TRGJ1/TRGJ2
v_call: TRGV5
cdr3_aa: CATWDRPYYKKLF
cdr3_nt: TGTGCCACCTGGGACAGACCTTATTATAAGAAACTCTTT

clone_size: few
j_call: TRGJ1/TRGJ2
v_call: TRGV4
cdr3_aa: CATWDGPRKLF
cdr3_nt: TGTGCCACCTGGGATGGACCGAGGAAACTCTTT